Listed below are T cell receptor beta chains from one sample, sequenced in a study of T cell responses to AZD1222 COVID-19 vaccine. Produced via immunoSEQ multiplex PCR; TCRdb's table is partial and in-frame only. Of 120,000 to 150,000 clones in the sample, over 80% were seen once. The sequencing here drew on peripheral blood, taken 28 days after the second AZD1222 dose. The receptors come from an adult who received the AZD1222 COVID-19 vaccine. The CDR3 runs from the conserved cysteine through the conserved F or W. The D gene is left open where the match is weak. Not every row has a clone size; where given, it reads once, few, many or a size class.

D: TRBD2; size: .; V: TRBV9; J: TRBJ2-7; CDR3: CASSVGGLFYEQYF; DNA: TGTGCCAGCAGCGTAGGGGGACTATTCTACGAGCAGTACTTC
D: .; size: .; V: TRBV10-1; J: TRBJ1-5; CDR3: CASRDGSNQPQHF; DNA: TGCGCCAGCAGGGACGGGAGCAATCAGCCCCAGCATTTT
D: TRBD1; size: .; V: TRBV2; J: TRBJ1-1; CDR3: CASRRTGGESTEAFF; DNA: TGTGCCAGCAGGCGGACAGGCGGGGAGAGCACTGAAGCTTTCTTT
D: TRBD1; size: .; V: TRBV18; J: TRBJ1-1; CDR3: CASSLAGGTEAFF; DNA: TGTGCCAGCTCACTCGCAGGGGGCACTGAAGCTTTCTTT
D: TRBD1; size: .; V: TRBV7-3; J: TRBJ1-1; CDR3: CASSPFLGTGGDTEAFF; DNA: TGTGCCAGCAGCCCCTTCCTTGGGACAGGAGGAGACACTGAAGCTTTCTTT
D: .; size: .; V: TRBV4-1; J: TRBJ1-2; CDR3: CASSQPAINYGYTF; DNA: TGCGCCAGCAGCCAACCCGCCATTAACTATGGCTACACCTTC
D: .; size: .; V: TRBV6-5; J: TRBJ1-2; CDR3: CASTSPGRMNYGYTF; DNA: TGTGCCAGCACGTCACCGGGACGGATGAACTATGGCTACACCTTC
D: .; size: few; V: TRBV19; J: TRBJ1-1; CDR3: CASSIAVRVNTEAFF; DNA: TGTGCCAGTAGTATAGCGGTCAGGGTGAACACTGAAGCTTTCTTT
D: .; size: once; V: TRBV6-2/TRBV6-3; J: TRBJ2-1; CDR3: CASSSLLWGEQFF; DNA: TGTGCCAGCAGTAGCCTCTTGTGGGGCGAGCAGTTCTTC
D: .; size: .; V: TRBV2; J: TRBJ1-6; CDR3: CASSQDKGSPLHF; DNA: TGTGCCAGCAGCCAGGACAAAGGGTCACCCCTCCACTTT
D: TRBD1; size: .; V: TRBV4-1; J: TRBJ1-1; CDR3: CASSQILPQGATEAFF; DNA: TGCGCCAGCAGCCAAATATTGCCACAGGGGGCAACTGAAGCTTTCTTT
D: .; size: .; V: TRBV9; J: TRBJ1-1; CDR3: CASSVVGGEAFF; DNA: TGTGCCAGCAGCGTAGTAGGTGGAGAAGCTTTCTTT
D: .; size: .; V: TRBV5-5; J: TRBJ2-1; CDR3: CASSQSGNSYNEQFF; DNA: TGTGCCAGCAGCCAGAGCGGTAACTCCTACAATGAGCAGTTCTTC
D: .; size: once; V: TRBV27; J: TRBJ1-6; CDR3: CASSLAGVNSPLHF; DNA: TGTGCCAGCAGTTTAGCGGGGGTTAATTCACCCCTCCACTTT
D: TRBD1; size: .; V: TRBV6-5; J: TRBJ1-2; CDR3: CASRQGLYGYTF; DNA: TGTGCCAGCAGACAGGGGCTCTATGGCTACACCTTC
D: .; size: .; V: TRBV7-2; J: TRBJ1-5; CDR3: CASSFIANQPQHF; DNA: TGTGCCAGCAGCTTTATAGCCAATCAGCCCCAGCATTTT
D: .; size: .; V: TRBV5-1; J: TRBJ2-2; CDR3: CASSKGTADTGELFF; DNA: TGCGCCAGCAGCAAAGGGACGGCAGACACCGGGGAGCTGTTTTTT
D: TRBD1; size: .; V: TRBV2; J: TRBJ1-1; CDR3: CASSGDRANTEAFF; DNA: TGTGCCAGCAGTGGTGACAGGGCGAACACTGAAGCTTTCTTT
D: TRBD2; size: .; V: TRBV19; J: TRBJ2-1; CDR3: CASSIVGGRKYNEQFF; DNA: TGTGCCAGTAGTATAGTGGGCGGGAGGAAGTACAATGAGCAGTTCTTC
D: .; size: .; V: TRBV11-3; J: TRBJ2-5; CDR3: CASSLDQEHQETQYF; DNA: TGTGCCAGCAGCTTAGATCAGGAGCACCAAGAGACCCAGTACTTC
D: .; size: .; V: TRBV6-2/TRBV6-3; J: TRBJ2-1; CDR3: CASSHIRQRYEQFF; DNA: TGTGCCAGCAGTCATATTCGACAGAGGTATGAGCAGTTCTTC
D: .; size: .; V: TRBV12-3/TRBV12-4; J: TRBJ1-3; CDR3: CASSLRRDTIYF; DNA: TGTGCCAGCAGTTTAAGGAGGGACACCATATATTTT
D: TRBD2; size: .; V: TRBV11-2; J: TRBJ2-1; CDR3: CASSHSSGGALGWNEQFF; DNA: TGTGCCAGCAGCCATTCTAGCGGGGGGGCCTTAGGGTGGAATGAGCAGTTCTTC
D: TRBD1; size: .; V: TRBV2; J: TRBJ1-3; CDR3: CASSDYRGSGNTIYF; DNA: TGTGCCAGCAGTGACTACAGGGGCTCTGGAAACACCATATATTTT